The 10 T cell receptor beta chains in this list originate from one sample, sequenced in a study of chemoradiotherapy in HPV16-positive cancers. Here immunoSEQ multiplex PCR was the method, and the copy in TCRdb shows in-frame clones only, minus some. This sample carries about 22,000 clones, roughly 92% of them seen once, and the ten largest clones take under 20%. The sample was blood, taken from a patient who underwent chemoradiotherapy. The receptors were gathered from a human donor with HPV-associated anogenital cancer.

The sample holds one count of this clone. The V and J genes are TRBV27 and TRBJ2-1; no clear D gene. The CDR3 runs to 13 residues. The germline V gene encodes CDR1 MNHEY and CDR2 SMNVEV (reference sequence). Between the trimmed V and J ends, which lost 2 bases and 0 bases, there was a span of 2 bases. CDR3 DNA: TGTGCCAGCAGTTTAAGCTCCTACAATGAGCAGTTCTTC. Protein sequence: CASSLSSYNEQFF.

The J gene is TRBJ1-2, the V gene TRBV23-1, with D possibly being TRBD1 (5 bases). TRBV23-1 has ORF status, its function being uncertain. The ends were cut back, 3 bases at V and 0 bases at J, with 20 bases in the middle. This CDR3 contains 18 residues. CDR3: CASSHPIPSGRANYGYTF. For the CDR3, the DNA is TGCGCCAGCAGTCATCCGATTCCTTCAGGGAGGGCTAACTATGGCTACACCTTC.

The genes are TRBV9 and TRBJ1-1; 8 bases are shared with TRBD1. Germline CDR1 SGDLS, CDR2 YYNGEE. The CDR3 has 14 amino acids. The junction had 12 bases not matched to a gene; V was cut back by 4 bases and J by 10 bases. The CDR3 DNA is TGTGCCAGCAGCCCCCCGGGAAGCACAGGGGGAGCTTTCTTT. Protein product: CASSPPGSTGGAFF. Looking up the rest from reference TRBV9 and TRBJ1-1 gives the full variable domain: DSGVTQTPKHLITATGQRVTLRCSPRSGDLSVYWYQQSLDQGLQFLIQYYNGEERAKGNILERFSAQQFPDLHSELNLSSLELGDSALYFCASSPPGSTGGAFFGQGTRLTVV.

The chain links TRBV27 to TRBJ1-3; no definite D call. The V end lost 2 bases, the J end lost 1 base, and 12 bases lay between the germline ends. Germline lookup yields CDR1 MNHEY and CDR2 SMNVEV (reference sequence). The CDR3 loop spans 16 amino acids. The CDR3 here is CASSLRQGLSGNTIYF. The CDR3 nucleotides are TGTGCCAGCAGTTTAAGGCAAGGCCTGTCTGGAAACACCATATATTTT.

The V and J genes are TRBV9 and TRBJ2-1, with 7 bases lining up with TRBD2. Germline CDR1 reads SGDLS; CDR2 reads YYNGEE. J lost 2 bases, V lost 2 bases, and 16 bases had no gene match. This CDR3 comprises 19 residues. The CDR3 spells CASSVLGIGAGSTYNEQFF. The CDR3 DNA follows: TGTGCCAGCAGCGTGCTTGGTATTGGAGCGGGGTCGACCTACAATGAGCAGTTCTTC.

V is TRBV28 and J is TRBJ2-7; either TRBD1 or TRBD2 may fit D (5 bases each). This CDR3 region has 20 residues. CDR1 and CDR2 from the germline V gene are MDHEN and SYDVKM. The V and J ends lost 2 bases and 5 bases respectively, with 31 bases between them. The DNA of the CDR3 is TGTGCCAGCAGTTTAGTCTTCGGCAGGGAGCAGAGGATAAGAAGGGACGAGCAGTACTTC. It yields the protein CASSLVFGREQRIRRDEQYF. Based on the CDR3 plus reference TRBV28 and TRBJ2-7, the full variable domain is DVKVTQSSRYLVKRTGEKVFLECVQDMDHENMFWYRQDPGLGLRLIYFSYDVKMKEKGDIPEGYSVSREKKERFSLILESASTNQTSMYLCASSLVFGREQRIRRDEQYFGPGTRLTVT.

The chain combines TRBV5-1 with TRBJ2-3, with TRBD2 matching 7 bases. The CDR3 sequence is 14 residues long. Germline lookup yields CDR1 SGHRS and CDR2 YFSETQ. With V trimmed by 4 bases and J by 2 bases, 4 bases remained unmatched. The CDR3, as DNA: TGCGCCAGCAGCACCGGGACTAACACAGATACGCAGTATTTT. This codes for CASSTGTNTDTQYF.

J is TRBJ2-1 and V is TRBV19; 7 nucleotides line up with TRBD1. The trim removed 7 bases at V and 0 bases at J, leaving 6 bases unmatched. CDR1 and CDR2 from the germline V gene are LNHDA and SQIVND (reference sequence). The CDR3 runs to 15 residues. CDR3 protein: CASTRDRSSYNEQFF. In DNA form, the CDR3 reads TGTGCCAGTACTAGGGACAGAAGCTCCTACAATGAGCAGTTCTTC.

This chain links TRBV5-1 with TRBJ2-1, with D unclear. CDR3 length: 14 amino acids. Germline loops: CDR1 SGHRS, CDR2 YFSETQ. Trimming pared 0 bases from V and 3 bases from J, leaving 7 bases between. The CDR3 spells CASSLGADYNEQFF. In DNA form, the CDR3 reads TGCGCCAGCAGCTTGGGGGCAGACTACAATGAGCAGTTCTTC.

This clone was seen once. DNA for the CDR3: TGTGCCAGCAGCTTAGTACTGTCATGGGACAGGGACACCGGGGAGCTGTTTTTT. The encoded protein is CASSLVLSWDRDTGELFF. This chain links TRBV7-2 with TRBJ2-2; TRBD1 matches 9 bases. CDR3 length: 18 residues. The junction had 9 bases not matched to a gene; V was cut back by 1 base and J by 3 bases. CDR1 and CDR2 (germline): SGHTA, FQGNSA.